The clone carrying this T cell receptor (beta chain) was detected a few times. The antigen is undetermined. In TCRdb, the 5' RACE reads were re-called with MiXCR into one record per CDR3 protein. The sample lists about 150,000 distinct CDR3 sequences, under 25% occurring once. The data originate from a study of T-cell memory formation after mild COVID-19. Findings and limits, study-wide: In pre-infection memory, a portion of responding clones appeared, which suggested that cross-reactive memory joined.

V was pared by 1 base and J by 0 bases, with 9 bases between. The V gene's germline CDR1 is SQVTM and CDR2 ANQGSEA. There are 14 residues in the CDR3. The TCR originated in an adult woman who had mild COVID-19 (a few samples of this study predate the infection). Cell type and time point are not known. Sequenced input: PBMCs or a T cell subset sorted from them (not recorded which). The chain carries TRBV29-1 and TRBJ1-1; D possibly corresponds to TRBD1 (6 bases). The CDR3 loop reads CSVEVRGLNTEAFF. The CDR3 nucleotides read TGCAGCGTTGAAGTTCGGGGGCTGAACACTGAAGCTTTCTTT.